A single sample is the source of the 9 T cell receptor beta chains below, sequenced in a study of tumor and adjacent non-tumor tissue in lung cancer. Three rounds of nested PCR, following a modified ARM-PCR protocol, produced the TCRbeta library. TCRdb recomputed calls from the multiplex PCR reads with MiXCR, one row per CDR3 protein. Seen here are about 98,000 distinct CDR3 sequences, 75% to 85% observed once, and the top ten hold about 30%. No cell sorting was done before RNA was extracted from the tissue. More than 3 cm separated this lung sample from the edge of the tumor. Sequences were obtained from distant non-tumor lung tissue. Every receptor here comes from a man between 60 and 75 years old with small cell lung cancer.

This clonotype was detected many times. This may arise from a read error, as a much more abundant clone is one base away. The CDR3: CASSERDSYTYEQYF. The CDR3 nucleotides are TGTGCCAGCAGTGAAAGGGACAGCTACACCTACGAGCAGTACTTC. The chain has TRBV6-1 and TRBJ2-7; 7 bases agree with TRBD1. The CDR3 contains 15 residues. CDR1 and CDR2 (germline): MNHNS, SASEGT. V lost 2 bases to trimming and J lost 2 bases; unmatched junction nucleotides: 6.

As for this clonotype: In this CDR3 the conserved last residue, phenylalanine or tryptophan, is missing, so a read error is likely. CDR3 sequence reads: CASAPGTSNALTI. CDR3 nucleotide sequence: TGTGCTAGTGCCCCAGGGACATCCAACGCCCTGACTATC. The chain employs TRBV12-5 and TRBJ2-6, with D possibly matching TRBD1 (6 bases). Germline values: CDR1 LGHNT, CDR2 FRNRAP. This CDR3 region has 13 residues.

A remark on this clonotype: A junction end diverges from the germline sequence, so it may reflect a read error. This rearrangement joins TRBV6-5 to TRBJ2-1; D ambiguous. The germline V gene encodes CDR1 MNHEY and CDR2 SVGAGI. The CDR3 extends over 12 amino acids. CDR3 coding DNA: TGTGCCAGCAGTTCAACTTACAATGAGCCGTTCTTC. Its translation: CASSSTYNEPFF.

As to this clonotype: Relative to the germline gene, one junction end is altered; a read error may explain this. This rearrangement joins TRBV6-6 to TRBJ2-7; D is possibly TRBD2 (7 bases). There are 12 residues in the CDR3. CDR1 is MNHNY and CDR2 is SVGAGI in the germline V gene (reference sequence). CDR3: CASSRGGYEQCF. The CDR3 DNA reads TGTGCCAGCAGTAGGGGGGGTTACGAGCAATGCTTC.

Regarding this clonotype: This is likely a read error, given that the CDR3 carries no conserved phenylalanine or tryptophan at its end. The DNA is left out, because the CDR3 cannot be placed on it with certainty; the CDR3 is given as TCRdb lists it. The V and J genes are TRBV5-5 and TRBJ1-2. The CDR3 is 12 amino acids long, termini counted. The germline CDR1 and CDR2 sequences are SGHKS and YYEKEE (reference sequence). CDR3 in amino acids: CASSLDNYGYIL.

Here the CDR3 reads CASRALPGQGVRNTQYF. In DNA, the CDR3 is TGTGCCAGCAGAGCCTTGCCGGGACAGGGAGTGCGAAATACGCAGTATTTT. The rearrangement joins TRBV6-2 or TRBV6-3 to TRBJ2-3; TRBD1 matches 9 bases. Per germline, CDR1 MNHEY and CDR2 SVGEGT. This CDR3 region has 17 residues. J gave up 7 bases and V 6 bases, and 17 bases lay outside the gene matches.

The genes are TRBV29-1 and TRBJ2-3, with 11 bases matching TRBD2. Germline CDR1 reads SQVTM; CDR2 reads ANQGSEA. The CDR3 is made up of 15 amino acids. With V trimmed by 4 bases and J by 3 bases, 6 bases remained unmatched. CDR3 in DNA: TGCAGCGTTGTTTTAGCGGGAGGGCAAACAGATACGCAGTATTTT. It is translated as CSVVLAGGQTDTQYF.

To note about this clonotype: The CDR3 carries no conserved terminal phenylalanine or tryptophan, so it likely arises from a read error. J is TRBJ2-1 and V is TRBV11-2; no clear D. CDR3 length: 17 residues. Germline V CDR1 and CDR2: SGHAT, FQNNGV. Trimming removed 1 base at V and 0 bases at J, with 13 bases between. The CDR3 protein is CASSLVSTQSSYNEQFL. CDR3 DNA sequence: TGTGCCAGCAGCTTAGTGTCAACCCAGAGCTCCTACAATGAGCAGTTCCTC.

About this clonotype: No conserved phenylalanine or tryptophan ends this CDR3, so it is likely a read error. The chain employs TRBV6-1 and TRBJ2-7; D possibly corresponds to TRBD1 (5 bases). V was trimmed by 7 bases and J by 6 bases, leaving 16 bases between them. Germline V lookup: CDR1 MNHNS, CDR2 SASEGT. The CDR3 has 13 residues. CDR3 amino acids: CASNITPGAEQYS. CDR3 DNA: TGTGCCAGCAATATAACACCTGGGGCCGAGCAGTACTCC.